This T cell receptor beta chain was identified in a study of regulatory T cells in long-lasting Graves disease. Across the study: The study enrolled newly diagnosed Graves' patients on antithyroid drugs under 3 months.

Study-wide results and caveats: Persistent cases of Graves' showed reduced TCR diversity relative to newly diagnosed patients.

Construction of TCR beta libraries relied on iRepertoire HTBI primers and on Arm-PCR targeting CDR3 regions. TCRdb ran MiXCR on the multiplex PCR reads and lists one entry per CDR3 protein. The sample yields 360,000 or so distinct CDR3 sequences, about 12% seen once. This clonotype was observed many times. Its antigen is as yet unknown. The sample's time point: newly diagnosed GD, antithyroid drugs for less than 3 months. Extracted RNA from PBMCs served as the source of the TCR library. The CDR3 extends over 12 amino acids. Trimming removed 7 bases from V and 8 bases from J, with 14 bases in between. These same data were also listed under a study on T cells in Graves' hyperthyroidism and ophthalmopathy. That work contributes: Before onset, ophthalmopathy was predicted by the model a median about six months earlier.

The V and J genes are TRBV12-3 or TRBV12-4 and TRBJ1-1; D might be TRBD1 (6 bases). This clonotype was sampled from a woman younger than 30 with Graves disease. Specimen: peripheral blood mononuclear cells (PBMCs), collected at new diagnosis, from a patient treated with antithyroid drugs. CDR3 residues: CASTNRDLEAFF. The CDR3 bases are TGTGCCAGCACGAACAGGGACTTGGAAGCTTTCTTT.